What follows is one T cell receptor beta chain and its context. The germline gives CDR1 MNHEY, CDR2 SMNVEV (reference sequence). This CDR3 is 15 amino acids long. V was clipped by 3 bases and J by 4 bases, with 13 bases between them. This specimen comes from a study of CD8 T cells in Susac syndrome. Reverse transcription of roughly 0.5 to 1 ug RNA was performed with random hexamers. TCRdb reanalysed the immunoSEQ multiplex PCR reads using MiXCR and keeps one entry per CDR3 protein. The sample lists 150,000 to 200,000 distinct CDR3 sequences, nearly 95% seen once, with approximately 0.097% in the top ten.

J is TRBJ1-5 and V is TRBV27; D is undetermined. Source material: CD4+ T cells from PBMCs. The TCR originated in a human donor with multiple sclerosis. CDR3 region: CASSFSGRPNQPQHF. In DNA form, the CDR3 reads TGTGCCAGCAGTTTCTCCGGGAGACCTAATCAGCCCCAGCATTTT.